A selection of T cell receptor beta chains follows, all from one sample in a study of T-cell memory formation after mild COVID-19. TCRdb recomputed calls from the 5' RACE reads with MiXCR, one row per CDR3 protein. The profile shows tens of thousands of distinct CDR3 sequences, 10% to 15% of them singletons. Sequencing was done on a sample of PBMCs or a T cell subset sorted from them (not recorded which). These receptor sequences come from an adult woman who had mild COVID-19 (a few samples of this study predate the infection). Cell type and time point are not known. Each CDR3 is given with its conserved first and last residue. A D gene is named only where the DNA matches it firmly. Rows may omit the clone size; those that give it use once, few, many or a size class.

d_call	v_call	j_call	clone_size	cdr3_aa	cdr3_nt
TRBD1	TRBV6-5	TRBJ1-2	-	CASSYSEAGGGYTF	TGTGCCAGCAGTTACTCGGAGGCAGGGGGAGGCTACACCTTC
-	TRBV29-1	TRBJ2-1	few	CSVVRDTYNEQFF	TGCAGCGTTGTGCGGGACACCTACAATGAGCAGTTCTTC
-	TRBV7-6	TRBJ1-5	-	CASSLGPPGQPQHF	TGTGCCAGCAGCTTAGGGCCACCGGGACAGCCCCAGCATTTT
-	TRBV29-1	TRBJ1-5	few	CSVETGDQPQHF	TGCAGCGTTGAAACGGGGGATCAGCCCCAGCATTTT
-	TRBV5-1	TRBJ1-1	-	CASSLGDSEAFF	TGCGCCAGCAGCTTGGGAGACAGTGAAGCTTTCTTT
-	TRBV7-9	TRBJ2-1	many	CASSDNRAGGYNEQFF	TGTGCCAGCAGTGACAACAGGGCTGGAGGGTACAATGAGCAGTTCTTC
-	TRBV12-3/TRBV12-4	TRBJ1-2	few	CASSPFSEGRYGYTF	TGTGCCAGCAGCCCCTTTAGTGAAGGGAGATATGGCTACACCTTC
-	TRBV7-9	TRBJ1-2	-	CASSLRHGYTF	TGTGCCAGCAGCTTGCGACATGGCTACACCTTC
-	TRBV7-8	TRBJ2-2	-	CASSLDRTAYTGELFF	TGTGCCAGCAGCTTAGATCGGACAGCCTACACCGGGGAGCTGTTTTTT
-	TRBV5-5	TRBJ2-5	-	CASSSGEETQYF	TGTGCCAGCAGCTCGGGGGAGGAGACCCAGTACTTC
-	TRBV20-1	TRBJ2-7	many	CSAPGRDRTLFGVTYEQYF	TGCAGTGCCCCGGGGAGGGACAGGACTCTTTTCGGGGTCACCTACGAGCAGTACTTC
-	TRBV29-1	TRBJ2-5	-	CSVESGDQETQHF	TGCAGCGTTGAATCAGGGGACCAAGAGACCCAGCACTTC
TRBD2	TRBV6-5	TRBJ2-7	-	CASSYSSGSYEQYF	TGTGCCAGCAGTTATTCTAGCGGTTCCTACGAGCAGTACTTC
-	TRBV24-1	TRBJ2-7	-	CATSDLYEQYF	TGTGCCACCAGTGATCTCTACGAGCAGTACTTC
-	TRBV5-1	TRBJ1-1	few	CASSLDLQGWNTEAFF	TGCGCCAGCAGCCTCGACTTGCAGGGGTGGAACACTGAAGCTTTCTTT